This TCR beta chain was sequenced during a study of blood T cell repertoires in COVID-19. The wider study: The United States, Italy and Spain were the sources of the acute and convalescent COVID-19 samples. Sources were T cells, B-cell-depleted T cells, or PBMCs; the material itself was cDNA or gDNA.

In the original workflow: For nucleated cells, counts were estimated from reference gene primer amplification. Profiled with immunoSEQ multiplex PCR; TCRdb holds only in-frame clones, not every one. Clone size and V and J calls were adopted from that table, with D and trimming inferred from the DNA. The table includes about 55,000 clones, roughly 80% detected once. The CDR3 is 15 residues long. CDR1 ENHRY and CDR2 SYGVKD come from the germline V gene. Germline trimming cut 0 bases from V and 6 bases from J; bases unmatched to any gene: 5. Material: peripheral blood. The TCR originated in a human donor in a cohort sampled during active or convalescent COVID-19. The chain uses TRBV10-3 and TRBJ1-5; 7 bases are shared with TRBD1. The CDR3 nucleotides read TGTGCCATCAGTGAGTCAAGTGCAGGGGGTCAGCCCCAGCATTTT. It codes for CAISESSAGGQPQHF.